The clone carrying this T cell receptor beta chain was seen ten or more times. Its antigen is as yet unknown. TCR libraries were built in bulk with a published protocol and specific TCR primers. TCRdb re-called the PCR reads with MiXCR, one entry per CDR3 protein. The table has hundreds of thousands of distinct CDR3 sequences, about 20% seen once. The data are from a study of molecular identifiers for immune sequencing clone quantification. Trimming left V 6 bases short and J 0 bases short, with 19 bases between. The CDR3 length is 16 residues. Germline CDR1 is DFQATT and CDR2 is SNEGSKA (reference sequence). General study points: Highly expanded clones may be undercounted when identical TCR molecules share barcodes. Among around 970,000 naive cells, spiked Jurkat TCR RNA from a single cell was reportedly detectable.

The chain recombines TRBV20-1 with TRBJ2-3, with unresolved D. The specimen was naive CD8+ T cells from blood, with Jurkat cell RNA spiked in. Documented subset: FACS-sorted CD8+CD4-CCR7+CD45RA+ naive T cells. This receptor was taken from a human donor in good health. Some libraries in this study had Jurkat cell RNA spiked in. The CDR3 sequence: CSASCAELDSTDTQYF. The CDR3 DNA is TGCAGTGCCTCCTGCGCAGAACTGGATAGCACAGATACGCAGTATTTT.